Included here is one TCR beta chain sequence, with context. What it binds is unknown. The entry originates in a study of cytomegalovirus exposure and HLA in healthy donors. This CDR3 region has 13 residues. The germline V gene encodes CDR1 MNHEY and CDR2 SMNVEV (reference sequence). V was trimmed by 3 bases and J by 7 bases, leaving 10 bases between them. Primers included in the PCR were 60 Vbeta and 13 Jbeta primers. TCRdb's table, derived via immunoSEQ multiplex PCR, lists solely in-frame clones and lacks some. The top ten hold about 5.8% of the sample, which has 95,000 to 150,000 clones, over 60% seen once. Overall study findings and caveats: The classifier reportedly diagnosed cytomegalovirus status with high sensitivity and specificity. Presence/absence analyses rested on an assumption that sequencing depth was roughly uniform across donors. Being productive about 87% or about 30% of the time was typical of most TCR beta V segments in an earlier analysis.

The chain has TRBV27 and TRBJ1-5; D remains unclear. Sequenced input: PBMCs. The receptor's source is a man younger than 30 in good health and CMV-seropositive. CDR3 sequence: CASSFSGGQPQHF. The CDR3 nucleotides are TGTGCCAGCAGTTTTTCCGGAGGCCAGCCCCAGCATTTT.